Sequencing of this TCR beta chain was carried out in a study of spatial heterogeneity in lung cancer. Noted time point: sample taken at primary tumor resection. The study sequenced unsorted whole RNA from tumor, nontumor lung or frozen PBMC. Donation came from roughly 72 patients with untreated early-stage non-small cell lung cancer. In regard to this clonotype: Being off target in a library aimed at alpha chains, this beta chain has a size of little meaning.

Germline V gene sequence: CDR1 MNHEY, CDR2 SVGEGT. The CDR3 runs to 14 residues. Germline trimming cut 7 bases from V and 6 bases from J; bases unmatched to any gene: 8. TCRdb ran MiXCR on the 5' RACE reads and lists one entry per CDR3 protein. Of 5,500 to 7,500 distinct CDR3 sequences in the sample, around 3.7% are singletons; the top ten hold roughly 25%. The sequencing here drew on normal lung tissue next to the tumor, taken at surgery. The chain has TRBV6-2 or TRBV6-3 and TRBJ2-3; 9 bases line up with TRBD2. The TCR sequence derives from a female donor with early-stage non-small cell lung cancer. CDR3 loop: CASIGAGGPDTQYF. The CDR3 DNA reads as TGTGCCAGCATAGGCGCGGGGGGGCCGGATACGCAGTATTTT.